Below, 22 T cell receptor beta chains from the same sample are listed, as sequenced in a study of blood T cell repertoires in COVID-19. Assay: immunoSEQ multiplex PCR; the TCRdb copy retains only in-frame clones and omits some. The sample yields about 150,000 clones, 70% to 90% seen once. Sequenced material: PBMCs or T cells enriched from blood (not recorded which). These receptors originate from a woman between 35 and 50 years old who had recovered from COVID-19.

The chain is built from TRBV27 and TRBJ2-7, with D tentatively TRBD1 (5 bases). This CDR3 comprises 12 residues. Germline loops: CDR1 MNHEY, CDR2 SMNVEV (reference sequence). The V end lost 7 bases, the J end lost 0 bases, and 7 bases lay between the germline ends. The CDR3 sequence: CASMTDSYEQYF. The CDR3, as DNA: TGTGCCAGCATGACAGACTCCTACGAGCAGTACTTC.

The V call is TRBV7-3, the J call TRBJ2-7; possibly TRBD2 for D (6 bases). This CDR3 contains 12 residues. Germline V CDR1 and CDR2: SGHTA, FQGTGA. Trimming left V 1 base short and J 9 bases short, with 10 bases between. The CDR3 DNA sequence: TGTGCCAGCAGCTTAAGCGGGACCGCGCAGTACTTC. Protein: CASSLSGTAQYF.

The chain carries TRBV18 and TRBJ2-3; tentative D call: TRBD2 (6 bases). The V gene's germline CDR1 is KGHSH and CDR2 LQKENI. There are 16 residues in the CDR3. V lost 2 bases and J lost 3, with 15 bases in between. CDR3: CASSPRRAGRTDTQYF. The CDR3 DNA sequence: TGTGCCAGCTCACCAAGGCGGGCGGGGAGGACAGATACGCAGTATTTT.

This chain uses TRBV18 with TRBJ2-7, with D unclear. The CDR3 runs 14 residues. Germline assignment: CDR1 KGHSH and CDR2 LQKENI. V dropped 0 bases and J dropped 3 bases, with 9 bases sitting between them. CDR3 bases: TGTGCCAGCTCACCACCCGACTTGGACTACGAGCAGTACTTC. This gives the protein CASSPPDLDYEQYF.

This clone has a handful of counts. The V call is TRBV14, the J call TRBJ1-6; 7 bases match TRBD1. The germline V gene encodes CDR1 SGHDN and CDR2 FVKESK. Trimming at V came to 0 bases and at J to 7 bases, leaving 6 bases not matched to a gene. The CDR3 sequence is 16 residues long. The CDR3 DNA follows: TGTGCCAGCAGCCAAGATCCAGGGGGTCGGAATTCACCCCTCCACTTT. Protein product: CASSQDPGGRNSPLHF.

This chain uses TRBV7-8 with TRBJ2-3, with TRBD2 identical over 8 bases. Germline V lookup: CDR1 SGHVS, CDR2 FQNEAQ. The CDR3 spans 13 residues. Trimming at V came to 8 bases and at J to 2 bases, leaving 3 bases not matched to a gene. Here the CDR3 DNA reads TGTGCCAGCTGCGGGGGGCTCACAGATACGCAGTATTTT. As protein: CASCGGLTDTQYF. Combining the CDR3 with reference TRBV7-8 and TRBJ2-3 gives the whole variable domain GAGVSQSPRYKVAKRGQDVALRCDPISGHVSLFWYQQALGQGPEFLTYFQNEAQLDKSGLPSDRFFAERPEGSVSTLKIQRTQQEDSAVYLCASCGGLTDTQYFGPGTRLTVL.

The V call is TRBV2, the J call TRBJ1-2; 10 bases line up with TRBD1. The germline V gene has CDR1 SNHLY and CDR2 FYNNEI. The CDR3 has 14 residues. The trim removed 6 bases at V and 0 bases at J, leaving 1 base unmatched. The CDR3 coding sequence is TGTGCCAGCAGGGGACAGGGGACTAACTATGGCTACACCTTC. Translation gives CASRGQGTNYGYTF.

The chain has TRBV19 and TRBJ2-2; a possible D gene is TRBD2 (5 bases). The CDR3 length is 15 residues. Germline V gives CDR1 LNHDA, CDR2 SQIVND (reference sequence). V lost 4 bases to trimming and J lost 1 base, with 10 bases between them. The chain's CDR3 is CASSTTRVNTGELFF. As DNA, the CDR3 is TGTGCCAGTAGTACAACTAGAGTGAACACCGGGGAGCTGTTTTTT.

The CDR3: CSVQGHENTEAFF. The CDR3, as DNA: TGCAGCGTGCAGGGACACGAGAACACTGAAGCTTTCTTT. The chain links TRBV29-1 to TRBJ1-1; possibly TRBD1 for D (6 bases). This CDR3 is built from 13 residues. Deletions cut 6 bases from V and 1 base from J, with 12 bases between. Germline V CDR1 and CDR2: SQVTM, ANQGSEA.

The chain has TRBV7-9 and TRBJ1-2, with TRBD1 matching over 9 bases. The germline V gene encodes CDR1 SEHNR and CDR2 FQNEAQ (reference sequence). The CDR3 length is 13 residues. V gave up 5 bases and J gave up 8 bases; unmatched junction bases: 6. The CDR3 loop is CASSIGTGRGYTF. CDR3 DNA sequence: TGTGCCAGCAGCATAGGGACAGGGAGGGGCTACACCTTC.

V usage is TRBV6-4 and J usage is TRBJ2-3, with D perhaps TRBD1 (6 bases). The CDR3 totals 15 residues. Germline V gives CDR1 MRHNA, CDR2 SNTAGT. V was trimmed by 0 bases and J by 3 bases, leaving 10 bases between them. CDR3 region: CASSDSRGGTDTQYF. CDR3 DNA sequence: TGTGCCAGCAGTGACTCCAGGGGCGGTACAGATACGCAGTATTTT.

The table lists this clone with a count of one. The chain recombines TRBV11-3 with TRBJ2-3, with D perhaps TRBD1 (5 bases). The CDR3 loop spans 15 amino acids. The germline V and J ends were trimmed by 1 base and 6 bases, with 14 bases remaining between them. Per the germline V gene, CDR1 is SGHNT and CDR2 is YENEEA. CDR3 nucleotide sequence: TGTGCCAGCAGCTTAGGTGCCGGCAGGGTGGATACGCAGTATTTT. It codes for CASSLGAGRVDTQYF.

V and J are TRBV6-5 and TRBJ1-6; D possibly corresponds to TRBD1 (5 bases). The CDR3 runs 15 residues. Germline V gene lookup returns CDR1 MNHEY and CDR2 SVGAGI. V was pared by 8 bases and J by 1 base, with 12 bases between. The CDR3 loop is CASGAALSYNSPLHF. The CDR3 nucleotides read TGTGCCAGCGGGGCAGCTCTTTCCTATAATTCACCCCTCCACTTT.

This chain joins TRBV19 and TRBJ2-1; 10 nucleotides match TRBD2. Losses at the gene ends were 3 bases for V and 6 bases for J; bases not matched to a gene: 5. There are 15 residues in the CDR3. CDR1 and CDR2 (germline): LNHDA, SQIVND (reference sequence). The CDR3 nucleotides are TGTGCCAGTAGTATGGCTAGCGGGAGTATCAATGAGCAGTTCTTC. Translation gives CASSMASGSINEQFF.

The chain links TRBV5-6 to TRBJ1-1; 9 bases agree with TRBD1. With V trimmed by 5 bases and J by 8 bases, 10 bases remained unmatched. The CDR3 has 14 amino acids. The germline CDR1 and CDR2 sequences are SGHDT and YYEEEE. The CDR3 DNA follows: TGTGCCAGCAGTTGGGACAGGGAGTCCGGGGAAGCTTTCTTT. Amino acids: CASSWDRESGEAFF. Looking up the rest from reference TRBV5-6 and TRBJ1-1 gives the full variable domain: DAGVTQSPTHLIKTRGQQVTLRCSPKSGHDTVSWYQQALGQGPQFIFQYYEEEERQRGNFPDRFSGHQFPNYSSELNVNALLLGDSALYLCASSWDRESGEAFFGQGTRLTVV.

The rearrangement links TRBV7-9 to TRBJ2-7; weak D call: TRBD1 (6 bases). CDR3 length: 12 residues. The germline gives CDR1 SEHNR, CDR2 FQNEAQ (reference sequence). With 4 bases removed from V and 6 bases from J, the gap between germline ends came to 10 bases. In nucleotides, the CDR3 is TGTGCCAGCAGCTCTGACAGGTTCGAGCAGTACTTC. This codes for CASSSDRFEQYF.

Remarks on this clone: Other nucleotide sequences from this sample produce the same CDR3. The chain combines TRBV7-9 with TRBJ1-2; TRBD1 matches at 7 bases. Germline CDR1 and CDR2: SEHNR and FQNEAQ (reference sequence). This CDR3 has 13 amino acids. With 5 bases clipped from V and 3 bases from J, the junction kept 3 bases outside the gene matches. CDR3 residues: CASSPTGDYGYTF. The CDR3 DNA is TGTGCCAGCAGCCCTACAGGGGACTATGGCTACACCTTC. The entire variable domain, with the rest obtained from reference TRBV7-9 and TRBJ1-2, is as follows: DTGVSQNPRHKITKRGQNVTFRCDPISEHNRLYWYRQTLGQGPEFLTYFQNEAQLEKSRLLSDRFSAERPKGSFSTLEIQRTEQGDSAMYLCASSPTGDYGYTFGSGTRLTVV.

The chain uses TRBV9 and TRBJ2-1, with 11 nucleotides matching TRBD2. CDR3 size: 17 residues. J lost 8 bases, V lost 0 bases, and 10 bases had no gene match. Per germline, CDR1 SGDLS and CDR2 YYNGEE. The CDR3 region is CASSVAGGASGRYEQFF. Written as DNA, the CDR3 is TGTGCCAGCAGCGTAGCCGGGGGGGCTAGCGGGAGGTATGAGCAGTTCTTC.

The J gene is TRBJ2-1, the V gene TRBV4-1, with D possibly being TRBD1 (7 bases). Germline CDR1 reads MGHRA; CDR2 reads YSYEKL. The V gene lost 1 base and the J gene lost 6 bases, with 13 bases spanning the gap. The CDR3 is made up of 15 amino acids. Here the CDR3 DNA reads TGCGCCAGCAGCCAAGCTGACAGGGAGGTCAATGAGCAGTTCTTC. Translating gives CASSQADREVNEQFF.

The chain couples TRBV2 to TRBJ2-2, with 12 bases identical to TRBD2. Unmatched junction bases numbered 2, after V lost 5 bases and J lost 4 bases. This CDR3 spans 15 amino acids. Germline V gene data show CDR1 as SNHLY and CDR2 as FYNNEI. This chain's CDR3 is CASSPSGRGTGELFF. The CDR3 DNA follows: TGTGCCAGCAGTCCTAGCGGGAGGGGCACCGGGGAGCTGTTTTTT.

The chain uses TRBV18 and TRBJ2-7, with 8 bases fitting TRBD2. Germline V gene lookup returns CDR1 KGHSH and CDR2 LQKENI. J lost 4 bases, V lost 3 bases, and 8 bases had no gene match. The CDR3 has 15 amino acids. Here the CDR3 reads CASSPAGLAEYEQYF. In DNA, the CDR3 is TGTGCCAGCTCACCGGCTGGACTAGCTGAGTACGAGCAGTACTTC.

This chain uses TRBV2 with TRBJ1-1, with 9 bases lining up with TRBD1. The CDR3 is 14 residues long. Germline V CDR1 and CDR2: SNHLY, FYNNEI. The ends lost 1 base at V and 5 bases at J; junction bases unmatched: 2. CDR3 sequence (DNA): TGTGCCAGCAGTGAAGACAGGGGGCCTACTGAAGCTTTCTTT. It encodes CASSEDRGPTEAFF. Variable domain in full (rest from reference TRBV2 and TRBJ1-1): EPEVTQTPSHQVTQMGQEVILRCVPISNHLYFYWYRQILGQKVEFLVSFYNNEISEKSEIFDDQFSVERPDGSNFTLKIRSTKLEDSAMYFCASSEDRGPTEAFFGQGTRLTVV.